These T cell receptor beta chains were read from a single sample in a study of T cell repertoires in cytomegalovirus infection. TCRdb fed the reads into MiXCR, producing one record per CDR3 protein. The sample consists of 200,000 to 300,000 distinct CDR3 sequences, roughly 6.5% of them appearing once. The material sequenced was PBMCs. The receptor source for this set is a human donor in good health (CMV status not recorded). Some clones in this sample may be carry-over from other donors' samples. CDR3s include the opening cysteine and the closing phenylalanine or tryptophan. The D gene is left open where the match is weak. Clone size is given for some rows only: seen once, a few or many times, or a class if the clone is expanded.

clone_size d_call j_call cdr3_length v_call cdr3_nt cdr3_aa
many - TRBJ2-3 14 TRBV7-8 TGTGCCAGCAGCTTAGGGCAGATTAGAGATACGCAGTATTTT CASSLGQIRDTQYF
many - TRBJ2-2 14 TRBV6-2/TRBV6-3 TGTGCCAGCAGTTACTCCCGGGACACCGGGGAGCTGTTTTTT CASSYSRDTGELFF
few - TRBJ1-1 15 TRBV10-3 TGTGCCATCAGTGGTAGGGAGGGGGGTAACACTGAAGCTTTCTTT CAISGREGGNTEAFF
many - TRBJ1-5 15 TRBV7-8 TGTGCCAGCAGCTTACAGGATGTGGGCAATCAGCCCCAGCATTTT CASSLQDVGNQPQHF
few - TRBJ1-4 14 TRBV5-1 TGCGCCAGCTGTCTAGGAAGCTCTAATGAAAAACTGTTTTTT CASCLGSSNEKLFF
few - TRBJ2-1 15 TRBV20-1 TGCAGTGCTAGAGATTCCGGGACACCTTACAATGAGCAGTTCTTC CSARDSGTPYNEQFF
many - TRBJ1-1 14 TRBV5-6 TGTGCCAGCACCCTCCGGGGGCGAGGCACTGAAGCTTTCTTT CASTLRGRGTEAFF
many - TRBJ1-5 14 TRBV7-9 TGTGCCAGCAGCCAAGGACAGAGCAATCAGCCCCAGCATTTT CASSQGQSNQPQHF
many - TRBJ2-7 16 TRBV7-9 TGTGCCAGCAGCCTAGGCCGAGAGCGATGGTCCTACGAGCAGTACTTC CASSLGRERWSYEQYF
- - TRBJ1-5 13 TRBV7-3 TGTGCCAGCAGCTTAAAACCGCGTCAGCCCCAGCATTTT CASSLKPRQPQHF
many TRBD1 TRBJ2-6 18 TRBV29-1 TGCAGCGTTGAGACGAGGACAGGGCCTAGCTCTGGGGCCAACGTCCTGACTTTC CSVETRTGPSSGANVLTF
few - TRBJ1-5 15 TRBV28 TGTGCCAGCAGTTTACCGGGACGGTGGAATCAGCCCCAGCATTTT CASSLPGRWNQPQHF
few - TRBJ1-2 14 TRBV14 TGTGCCAGCAGCCAAGTAGGACGGACGGTTGGCTACACCTTC CASSQVGRTVGYTF
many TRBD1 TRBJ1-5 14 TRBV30 TGTGCCTGGAGTCCGACAGGGGGCAATCAGCCCCAGCATTTT CAWSPTGGNQPQHF
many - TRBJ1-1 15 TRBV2 TGTGCCAGCAGGACCGGGGGGGCCATGAACACTGAAGCTTTCTTT CASRTGGAMNTEAFF